This TCR beta chain was found in a study of cytomegalovirus exposure and HLA in healthy donors. Study-wide context: Roughly 92 million unique TCRs, all from HLA-typed donors, were included in an early release of the data. Study outcomes and limitations: TCR beta V- and J-gene trimming, according to a later analysis, was linked to a missense DCLRE1C variant. A highly shared variant cluster was judged a likely technical artifact.

Use of 60 Vbeta and 13 Jbeta primers characterized the PCR. The protocol was immunoSEQ multiplex PCR, while the TCRdb copy is restricted to in-frame clones and leaves out a portion. This sample lists roughly 200,000 clones; its ten largest clones have around 6%. In the case of this clone: Its matching antigen is unknown.

With 6 bases removed from V and 5 bases from J, the gap between germline ends came to 22 bases. CDR1 and CDR2 (germline): SGHTA, FQGTGA. The CDR3 is made up of 17 amino acids. The sequence came from a man younger than 40 in good health and CMV-seronegative. The specimen sequenced was PBMCs. The rearrangement uses TRBV7-3 and TRBJ2-2, with D tentatively TRBD1 (7 bases). The CDR3 bases are TGTGCCAGCAGTAAAACCCCGGAGGGGGCTTGGACCGGGGAGCTGTTTTTT. It codes for CASSKTPEGAWTGELFF.